This T cell receptor (beta chain) originates from a study of T cell responses to AZD1222 COVID-19 vaccine. Remarks on this clone: The antigen remains undetermined. A read error may account for a junction end that differs from germline.

Assay used: immunoSEQ multiplex PCR; TCRdb lists only in-frame clones, some missing. Seen here are under 35,000 clones, 85% to 90% observed once, and the top ten hold approximately 10%. The CDR3 is 13 amino acids. Germline V CDR1 and CDR2: SSHAT, FNYEAQ (reference sequence). Some second doses came at about 4 weeks and others at about 12 weeks; these were pooled. Broader study findings: At baseline, just five to seven AZD1222 recipients tested seropositive. Vaccination with two AZD1222 doses was followed by a rise in Spike-specific TCR breadth and depth. The donor cohort was predominantly white British with a female majority, and clonal diversity may have been underestimated.

This specimen was peripheral blood, taken 28 days after the second AZD1222 dose. This clonotype was obtained from an adult who received the AZD1222 COVID-19 vaccine. The rearrangement joins TRBV7-7 to TRBJ2-7; possibly TRBD2 for D (5 bases). CDR3 in amino acids: CASSLAWGNEQYF. Written as DNA, the CDR3 is TGTGCTAGCAGCTTAGCGTGGGGAAACGAGCAGTACTTC.